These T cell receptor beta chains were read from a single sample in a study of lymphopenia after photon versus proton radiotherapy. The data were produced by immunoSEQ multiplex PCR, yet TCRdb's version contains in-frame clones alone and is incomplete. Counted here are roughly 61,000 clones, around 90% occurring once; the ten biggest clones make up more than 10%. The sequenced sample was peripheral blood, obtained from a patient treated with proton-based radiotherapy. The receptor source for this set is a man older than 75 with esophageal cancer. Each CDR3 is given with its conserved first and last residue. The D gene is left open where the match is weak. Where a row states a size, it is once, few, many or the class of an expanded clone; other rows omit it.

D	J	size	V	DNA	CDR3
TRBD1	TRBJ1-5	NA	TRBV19	TGTGCCAGTAGTATGTGGGGACAGGGAGGCCAGCCCCAGCATTTT	CASSMWGQGGQPQHF
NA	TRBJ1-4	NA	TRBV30	TGTGCCTGGAGTGTAGATGCAACTAATGAAAAACTGTTTTTT	CAWSVDATNEKLFF
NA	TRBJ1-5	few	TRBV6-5	TGTGCCAGCAGTTACTCGAAGGATAGCAATCAGCCCCAGCATTTT	CASSYSKDSNQPQHF
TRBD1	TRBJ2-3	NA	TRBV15	TGTGCCACCAGCAGGGACAGGCTAGGCAACACAGATACGCAGTATTTT	CATSRDRLGNTDTQYF
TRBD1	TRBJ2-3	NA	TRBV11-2	TGTGCCAGCTCCAACGACAGGGACGGCTTCTCAGATACGCAGTATTTT	CASSNDRDGFSDTQYF
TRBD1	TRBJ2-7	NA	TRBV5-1	TGCGCCAGCAGCCAGGGGACAGGGGTTATTTACGAGCAGTACTTC	CASSQGTGVIYEQYF
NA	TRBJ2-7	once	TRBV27	TGTGCCAGCAGCCTCAGCTCCAACTCCTACGAGCAGTACTTC	CASSLSSNSYEQYF
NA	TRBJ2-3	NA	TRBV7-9	TGTGCCAGCAGCTCCCGGGCGGGCGTTAGCACAGATACGCAGTATTTT	CASSSRAGVSTDTQYF
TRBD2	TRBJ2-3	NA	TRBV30	TGTGCCTGGAGGGGCGGTAGCGGGGGCCCTGCAGGAGATACGCAGTATTTT	CAWRGGSGGPAGDTQYF
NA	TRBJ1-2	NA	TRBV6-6	TGTGCCAGCAGCCCCTTATCTGGCTACACCTTC	CASSPLSGYTF
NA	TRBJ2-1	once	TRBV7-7	TGTGCCAGCAGCCCCGGACCAGAATCCTACAATGAGCAGTTCTTC	CASSPGPESYNEQFF
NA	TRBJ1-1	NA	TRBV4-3	TGCGCCAGCAGCCAAGATTGGGGCTTGGGGGGAGGCGCTGAAGCTTTCTTT	CASSQDWGLGGGAEAFF